This T cell receptor (beta chain) is drawn from a study of blood T cell repertoires in COVID-19. Study summary: The samples span acute and convalescent COVID-19 from the United States, Italy and Spain.

Profiling relied on immunoSEQ multiplex PCR, and the TCRdb table lists in-frame clones only, not all of them. The sample lists 380,000 or so clones; 70% to 90% were seen once. The CDR3 is 13 residues long. Trimming removed 6 bases at V and 2 bases at J, with 10 bases between. CDR1 and CDR2 (germline): SEHNR, FQNEAQ (reference sequence). The sample was PBMCs or T cells enriched from blood (not recorded which). The J gene is TRBJ1-1, the V gene TRBV7-9; possible D gene TRBD1, 5 bases. This clonotype originated in a man aged 25 to 40 who had recovered from COVID-19. CDR3 residues: CASRSDINTEAFF. DNA of the CDR3: TGTGCCAGCAGATCGGACATAAACACTGAAGCTTTCTTT. Together with reference TRBV7-9 and TRBJ1-1, the CDR3 gives the full variable domain: DTGVSQNPRHKITKRGQNVTFRCDPISEHNRLYWYRQTLGQGPEFLTYFQNEAQLEKSRLLSDRFSAERPKGSFSTLEIQRTEQGDSAMYLCASRSDINTEAFFGQGTRLTVV.